Listed below are T cell receptor beta chains from one sample, sequenced in a study of vaccination effects on CD4 cells after COVID-19. Here immunoSEQ multiplex PCR was the method, and the copy in TCRdb shows in-frame clones only, minus some. The table has approximately 30,000 clones, 60% to 75% seen once. Which antigens these TCRs recognize remains unknown. The sequencing here drew on CD4+ T cells from PBMCs cultured with HCoV-OC43 spike peptides, taken before COVID-19 vaccination. These receptors all come from a human donor who received a COVID-19 vaccine. Both conserved end residues are part of each CDR3. D genes are given only for firm matches. A row's size may be missing; if present it is once, few, many or a size class.

V: TRBV3-1/TRBV3-2; J: TRBJ2-3; size: NA; D: TRBD2; CDR3: CASSQTGGADTQYF; DNA: TGTGCCAGCAGCCAAACGGGGGGGGCAGATACGCAGTATTTT
V: TRBV15; J: TRBJ1-6; size: NA; D: NA; CDR3: CATSRDLWGPSNSPLHF; DNA: TGTGCCACCAGCAGAGATCTCTGGGGGCCTTCTAATTCACCCCTCCACTTT
V: TRBV2; J: TRBJ1-1; size: NA; D: NA; CDR3: CASSVEGNTEAFF; DNA: TGTGCCAGCAGTGTTGAGGGGAACACTGAAGCTTTCTTT
V: TRBV15; J: TRBJ1-5; size: NA; D: NA; CDR3: CATSRDQGQPQHF; DNA: TGTGCCACCAGCAGAGATCAGGGCCAGCCCCAGCATTTT
V: TRBV9; J: TRBJ1-3; size: NA; D: NA; CDR3: CASSVDSVNTIYF; DNA: TGTGCCAGCAGCGTAGACAGTGTCAACACCATATATTTT
V: TRBV28; J: TRBJ2-7; size: NA; D: NA; CDR3: CASSPQPLFYEQYF; DNA: TGTGCCAGCAGTCCACAGCCGTTATTCTACGAGCAGTACTTC
V: TRBV5-4; J: TRBJ2-1; size: NA; D: TRBD1; CDR3: CASSTPRTGSVNEQFF; DNA: TGTGCCAGCAGCACCCCGAGGACAGGGTCTGTCAATGAGCAGTTCTTC
V: TRBV18; J: TRBJ1-3; size: NA; D: TRBD1; CDR3: CASSPTGGPTSGNTIYF; DNA: TGTGCCAGCTCACCAACAGGGGGCCCCACCTCTGGAAACACCATATATTTT
V: TRBV7-2; J: TRBJ2-7; size: NA; D: NA; CDR3: CASSLSTGHYEQYF; DNA: TGTGCCAGCAGCTTATCAACAGGTCACTACGAGCAGTACTTC
V: TRBV7-9; J: TRBJ2-2; size: NA; D: NA; CDR3: CASSLEVPNTGELFF; DNA: TGTGCCAGCAGCTTAGAGGTGCCGAACACCGGGGAGCTGTTTTTT
V: TRBV5-4; J: TRBJ2-3; size: NA; D: NA; CDR3: CASSPGGTPSTDTQYF; DNA: TGTGCCAGCAGCCCTGGGGGCACGCCTAGCACAGATACGCAGTATTTT
V: TRBV19; J: TRBJ2-3; size: NA; D: NA; CDR3: CASSRPPTDTQYF; DNA: TGTGCCAGTAGTAGGCCTCCCACAGATACGCAGTATTTT
V: TRBV29-1; J: TRBJ2-7; size: NA; D: TRBD1; CDR3: CSVQGASSFYEQYF; DNA: TGCAGCGTCCAGGGGGCCTCATCCTTTTACGAGCAGTACTTC
V: TRBV4-2; J: TRBJ1-1; size: NA; D: NA; CDR3: CASSQDWGVNTEAFF; DNA: TGTGCCAGCAGCCAAGATTGGGGAGTGAACACTGAAGCTTTCTTT
V: TRBV6-1; J: TRBJ1-3; size: NA; D: NA; CDR3: CASSEQPYSGNTIYF; DNA: TGTGCCAGCAGTGAACAACCTTACTCTGGAAACACCATATATTTT
V: TRBV6-2/TRBV6-3; J: TRBJ1-5; size: few; D: NA; CDR3: CASSRQEGQPQHF; DNA: TGTGCCAGCAGTCGACAGGAAGGTCAGCCCCAGCATTTT
V: TRBV4-2; J: TRBJ2-3; size: NA; D: NA; CDR3: CASSPVAITSTDTQYF; DNA: TGTGCCAGCAGCCCGGTAGCGATTACTAGCACAGATACGCAGTATTTT
V: TRBV7-2; J: TRBJ2-3; size: NA; D: TRBD2; CDR3: CASSWTSGGLEDTQYF; DNA: TGTGCCAGCAGCTGGACTAGCGGGGGGCTCGAAGATACGCAGTATTTT
V: TRBV10-3; J: TRBJ2-3; size: NA; D: NA; CDR3: CAIRIGGGAHTDTQYF; DNA: TGTGCCATCAGAATAGGTGGGGGAGCCCATACAGATACGCAGTATTTT
V: TRBV5-1; J: TRBJ2-3; size: NA; D: TRBD2; CDR3: CASRQLAGSVADTQYF; DNA: TGCGCCAGCAGGCAACTAGCGGGGTCTGTGGCAGATACGCAGTATTTT
V: TRBV11-2; J: TRBJ2-3; size: NA; D: NA; CDR3: CASSPLGQGRNTDTQYF; DNA: TGTGCCAGCAGCCCGTTGGGGCAGGGTAGGAACACAGATACGCAGTATTTT
V: TRBV9; J: TRBJ1-4; size: NA; D: NA; CDR3: CASSAPPGKLFF; DNA: TGTGCCAGCAGCGCACCCCCGGGAAAACTGTTTTTT
V: TRBV5-6; J: TRBJ2-5; size: few; D: NA; CDR3: CASSFLGETQYF; DNA: TGTGCCAGCAGCTTTCTTGGGGAGACCCAGTACTTC
V: TRBV3-1/TRBV3-2; J: TRBJ1-1; size: NA; D: NA; CDR3: CASSQARRRTEAFF; DNA: TGTGCCAGCAGCCAGGCTCGCCGTAGGACTGAAGCTTTCTTT